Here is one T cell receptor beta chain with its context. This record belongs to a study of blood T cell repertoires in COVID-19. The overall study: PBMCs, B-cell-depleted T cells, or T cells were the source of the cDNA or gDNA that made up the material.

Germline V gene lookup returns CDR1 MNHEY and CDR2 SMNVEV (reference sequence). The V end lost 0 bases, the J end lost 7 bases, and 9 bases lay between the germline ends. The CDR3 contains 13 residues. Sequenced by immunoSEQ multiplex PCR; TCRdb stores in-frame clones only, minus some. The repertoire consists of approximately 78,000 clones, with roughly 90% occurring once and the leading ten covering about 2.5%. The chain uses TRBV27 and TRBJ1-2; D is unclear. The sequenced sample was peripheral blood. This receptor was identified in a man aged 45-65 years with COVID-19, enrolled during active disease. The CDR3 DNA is TGTGCCAGCAGTTTATCTGAGGCGGGTGGCTACACCTTC. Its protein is CASSLSEAGGYTF.